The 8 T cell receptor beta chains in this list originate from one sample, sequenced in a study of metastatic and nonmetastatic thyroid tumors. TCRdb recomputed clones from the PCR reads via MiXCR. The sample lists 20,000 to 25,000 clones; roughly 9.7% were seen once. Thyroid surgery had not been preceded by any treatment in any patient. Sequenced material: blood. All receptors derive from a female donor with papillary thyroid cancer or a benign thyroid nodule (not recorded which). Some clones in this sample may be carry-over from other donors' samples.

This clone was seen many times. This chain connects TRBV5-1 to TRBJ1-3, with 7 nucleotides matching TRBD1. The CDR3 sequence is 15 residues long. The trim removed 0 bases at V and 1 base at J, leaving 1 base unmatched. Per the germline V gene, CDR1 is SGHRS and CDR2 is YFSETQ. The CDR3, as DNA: TGCGCCAGCAGCTTGGAACAGGGGTCTGGAAACACCATATATTTT. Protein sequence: CASSLEQGSGNTIYF.

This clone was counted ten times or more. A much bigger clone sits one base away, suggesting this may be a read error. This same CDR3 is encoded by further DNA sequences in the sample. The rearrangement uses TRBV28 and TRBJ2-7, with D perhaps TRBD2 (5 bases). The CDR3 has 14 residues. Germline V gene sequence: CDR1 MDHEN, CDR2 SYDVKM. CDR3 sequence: CASSPWTGTYEQYF. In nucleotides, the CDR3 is TGTGCCAGCAGTCCGTGGACTGGAACCTACGAACAGTACTTC.

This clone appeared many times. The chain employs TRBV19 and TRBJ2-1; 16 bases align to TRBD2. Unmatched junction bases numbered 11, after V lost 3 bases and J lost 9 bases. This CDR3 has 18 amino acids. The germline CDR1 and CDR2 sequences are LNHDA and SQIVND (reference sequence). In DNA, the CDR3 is TGTGCCAGTAGTATCGACCTTGGGACTAGCGGGAGGGTCTTTGAGCAGTTCTTC. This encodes CASSIDLGTSGRVFEQFF.

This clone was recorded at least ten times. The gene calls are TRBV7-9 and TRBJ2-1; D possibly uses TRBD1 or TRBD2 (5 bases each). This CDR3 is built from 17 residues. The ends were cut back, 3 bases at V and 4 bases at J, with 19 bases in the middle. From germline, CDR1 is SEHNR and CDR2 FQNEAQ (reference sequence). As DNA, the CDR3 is TGTGCCAGCAGCTTCCCTCTGTTAAGGGGAGCTTACAATGAGCAGTTCTTC. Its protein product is CASSFPLLRGAYNEQFF.

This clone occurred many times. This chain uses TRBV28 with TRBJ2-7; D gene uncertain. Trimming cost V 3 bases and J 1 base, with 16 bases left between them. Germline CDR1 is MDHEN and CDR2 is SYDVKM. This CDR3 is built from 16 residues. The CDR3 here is CASSFGIKGRSYEQYF. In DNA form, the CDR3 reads TGTGCCAGCAGTTTCGGTATAAAGGGCCGATCCTACGAGCAGTACTTC.

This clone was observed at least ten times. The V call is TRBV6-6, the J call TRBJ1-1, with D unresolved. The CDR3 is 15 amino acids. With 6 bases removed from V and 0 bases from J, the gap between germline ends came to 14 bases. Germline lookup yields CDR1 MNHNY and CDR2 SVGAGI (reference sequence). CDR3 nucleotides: TGTGCCAGCAGGTTCCTCGGGGATATGAACACTGAAGCTTTCTTT. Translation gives CASRFLGDMNTEAFF.

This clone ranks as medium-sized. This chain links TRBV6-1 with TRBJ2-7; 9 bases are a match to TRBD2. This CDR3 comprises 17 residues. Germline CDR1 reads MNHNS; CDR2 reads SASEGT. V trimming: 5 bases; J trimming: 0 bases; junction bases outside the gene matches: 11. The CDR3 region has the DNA TGTGCCAGCAGTCCGATTCGACTAGCGGATAGCTCCTACGAGCAGTACTTC. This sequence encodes CASSPIRLADSSYEQYF.

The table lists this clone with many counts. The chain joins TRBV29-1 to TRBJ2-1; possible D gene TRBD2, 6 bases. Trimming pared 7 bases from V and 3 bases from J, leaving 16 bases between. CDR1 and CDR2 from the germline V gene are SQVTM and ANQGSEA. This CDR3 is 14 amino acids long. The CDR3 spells CSARGLLLYNEQFF. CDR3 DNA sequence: TGCAGCGCAAGGGGACTGCTTCTCTACAATGAGCAGTTCTTC.